This TCR beta chain was sequenced for a study of blood T cells in healthy people across ages. Whole-study results and caveats: The study could not conclusively compare naive and antigen-experienced cells, given its unsorted PBMCs. TCR beta diversity correlated strongly with naive T cell percentage.

Then a second PCR, running roughly 7 to 11 cycles, was carried out with a sample-barcoded 5' primer and a J-beta primer mix. From each sample, at least 3 million paired-end reads containing CDR3 were obtained. Each CDR3 protein is one row after TCRdb ran MiXCR on the 5' RACE reads. In the table there are about 1.6 million distinct CDR3 sequences, 34% of which are singletons. Caucasian individuals from Russia who were healthy and aged roughly 6 to 90 acted as donors. From germline, CDR1 is SNHLY and CDR2 FYNNEI. The CDR3 has 16 residues. Trimming removed 1 base at V and 1 base at J, with 8 bases between. With regard to this clonotype: Its target is not known.

The specimen sequenced was blood. This receptor was taken from a woman aged 25 to 39 in good health. The V gene is TRBV2, the J gene TRBJ2-6; D might be TRBD2 (6 bases). The CDR3 DNA follows: TGTGCCAGCAGTGAAGTTGGAGGGTCTGGGGCCAACGTCCTGACTTTC. Its protein product is CASSEVGGSGANVLTF.